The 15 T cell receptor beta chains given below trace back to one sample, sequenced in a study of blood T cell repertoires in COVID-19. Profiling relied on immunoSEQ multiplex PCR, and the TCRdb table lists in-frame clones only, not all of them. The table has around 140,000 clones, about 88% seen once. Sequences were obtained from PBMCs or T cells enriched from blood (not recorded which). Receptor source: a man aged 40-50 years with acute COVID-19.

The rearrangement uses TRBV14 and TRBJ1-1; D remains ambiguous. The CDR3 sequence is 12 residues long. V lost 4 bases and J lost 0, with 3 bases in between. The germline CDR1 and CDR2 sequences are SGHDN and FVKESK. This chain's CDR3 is CASSRMNTEAFF. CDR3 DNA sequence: TGTGCCAGCAGCCGTATGAACACTGAAGCTTTCTTT.

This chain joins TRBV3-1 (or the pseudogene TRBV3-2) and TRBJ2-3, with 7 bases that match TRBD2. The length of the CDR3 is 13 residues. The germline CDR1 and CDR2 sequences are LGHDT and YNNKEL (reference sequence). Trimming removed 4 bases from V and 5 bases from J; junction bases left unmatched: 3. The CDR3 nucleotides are TGTGCCAGCAGCCGCCTAGCGGAAGATACGCAGTATTTT. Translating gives CASSRLAEDTQYF.

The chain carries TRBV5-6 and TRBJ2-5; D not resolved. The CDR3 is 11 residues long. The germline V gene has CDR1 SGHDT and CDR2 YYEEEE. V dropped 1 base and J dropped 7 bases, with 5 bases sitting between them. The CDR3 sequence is CASSLLATQYF. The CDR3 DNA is TGTGCCAGCAGCTTGCTGGCGACCCAGTACTTC.

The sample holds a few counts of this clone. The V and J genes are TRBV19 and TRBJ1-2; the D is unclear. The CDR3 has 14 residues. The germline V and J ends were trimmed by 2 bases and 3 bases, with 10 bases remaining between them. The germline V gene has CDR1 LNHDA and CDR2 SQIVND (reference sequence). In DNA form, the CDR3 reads TGTGCCAGTAGTATATATGCAGAATACTATGGCTACACCTTC. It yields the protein CASSIYAEYYGYTF.

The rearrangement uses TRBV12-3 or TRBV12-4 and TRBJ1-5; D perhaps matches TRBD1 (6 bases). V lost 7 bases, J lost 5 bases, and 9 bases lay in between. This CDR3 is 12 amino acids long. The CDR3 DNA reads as TGTGCCAGCAAGGGGGGGGATCAGCCCCAGCATTTT. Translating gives CASKGGDQPQHF.

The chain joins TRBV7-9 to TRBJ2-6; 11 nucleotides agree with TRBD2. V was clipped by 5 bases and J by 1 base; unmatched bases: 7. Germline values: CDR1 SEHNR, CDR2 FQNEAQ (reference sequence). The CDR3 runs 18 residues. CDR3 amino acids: CASSRGLAEGSGANVLTF. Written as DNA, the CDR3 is TGTGCCAGCAGCCGGGGACTAGCGGAGGGGTCTGGGGCCAACGTCCTGACTTTC.

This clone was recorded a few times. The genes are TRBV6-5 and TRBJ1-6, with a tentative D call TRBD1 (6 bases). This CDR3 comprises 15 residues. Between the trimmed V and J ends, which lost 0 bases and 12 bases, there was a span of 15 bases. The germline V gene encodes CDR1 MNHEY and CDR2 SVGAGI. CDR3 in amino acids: CASSYSSRGRGPLHF. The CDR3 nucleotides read TGTGCCAGCAGTTACTCGAGCAGGGGCAGGGGACCCCTCCACTTT.

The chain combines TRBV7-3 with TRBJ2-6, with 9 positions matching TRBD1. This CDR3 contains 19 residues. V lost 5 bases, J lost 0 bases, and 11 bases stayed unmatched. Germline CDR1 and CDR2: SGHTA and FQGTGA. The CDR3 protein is CASSRDDRGFVSGANVLTF. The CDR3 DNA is TGTGCCAGCAGCCGAGACGACAGGGGGTTCGTCTCTGGGGCCAACGTCCTGACTTTC.

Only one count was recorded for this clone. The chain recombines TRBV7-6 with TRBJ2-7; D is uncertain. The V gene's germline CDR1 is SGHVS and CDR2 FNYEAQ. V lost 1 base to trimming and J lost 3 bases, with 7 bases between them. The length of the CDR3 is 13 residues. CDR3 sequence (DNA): TGTGCCAGCAGCTTAGGCGTGAACTACGAGCAGTACTTC. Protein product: CASSLGVNYEQYF.

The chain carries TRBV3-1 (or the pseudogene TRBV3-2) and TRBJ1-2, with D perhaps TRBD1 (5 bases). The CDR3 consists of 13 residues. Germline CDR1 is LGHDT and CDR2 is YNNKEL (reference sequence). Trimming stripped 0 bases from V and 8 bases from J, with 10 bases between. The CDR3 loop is CASSQEGVRGYTF. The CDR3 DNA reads TGTGCCAGCAGCCAAGAAGGGGTTCGCGGCTACACCTTC.

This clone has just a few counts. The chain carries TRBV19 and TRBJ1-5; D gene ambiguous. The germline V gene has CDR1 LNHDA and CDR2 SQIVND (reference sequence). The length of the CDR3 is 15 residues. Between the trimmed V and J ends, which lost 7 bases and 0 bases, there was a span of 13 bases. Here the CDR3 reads CASTSQIYSNQPQHF. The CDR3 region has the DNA TGTGCCAGTACCTCACAGATATATAGCAATCAGCCCCAGCATTTT.

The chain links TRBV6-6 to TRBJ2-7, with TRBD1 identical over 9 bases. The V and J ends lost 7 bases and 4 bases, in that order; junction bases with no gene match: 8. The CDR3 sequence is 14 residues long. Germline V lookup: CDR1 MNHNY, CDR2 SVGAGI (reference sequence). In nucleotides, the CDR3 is TGTGCCAGCAAGCCGGGACAGGGAGTTTACGAGCAGTACTTC. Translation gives CASKPGQGVYEQYF.

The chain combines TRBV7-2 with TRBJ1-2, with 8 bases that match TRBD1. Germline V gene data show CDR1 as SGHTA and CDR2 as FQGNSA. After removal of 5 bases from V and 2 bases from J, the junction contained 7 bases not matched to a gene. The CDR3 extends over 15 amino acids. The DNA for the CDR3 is TGTGCCAGCAGCGCCGACAGGGGTGGAAACTATGGCTACACCTTC. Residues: CASSADRGGNYGYTF.

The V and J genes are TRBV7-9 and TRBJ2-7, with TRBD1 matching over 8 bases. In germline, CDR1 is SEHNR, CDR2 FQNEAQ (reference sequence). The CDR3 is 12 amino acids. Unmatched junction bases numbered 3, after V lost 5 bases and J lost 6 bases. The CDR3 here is CASSLTGVEQYF. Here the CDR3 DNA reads TGTGCCAGCAGCCTGACAGGGGTCGAGCAGTACTTC. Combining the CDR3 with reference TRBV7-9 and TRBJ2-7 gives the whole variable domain DTGVSQNPRHKITKRGQNVTFRCDPISEHNRLYWYRQTLGQGPEFLTYFQNEAQLEKSRLLSDRFSAERPKGSFSTLEIQRTEQGDSAMYLCASSLTGVEQYFGPGTRLTVT.

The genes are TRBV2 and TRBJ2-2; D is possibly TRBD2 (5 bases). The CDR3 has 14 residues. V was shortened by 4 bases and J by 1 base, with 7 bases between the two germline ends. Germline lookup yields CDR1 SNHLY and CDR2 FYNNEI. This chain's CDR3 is CASSAGKNTGELFF. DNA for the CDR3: TGTGCCAGCAGTGCCGGGAAGAACACCGGGGAGCTGTTTTTT.